The 20 T cell receptor beta chains given below trace back to one sample, sequenced in a study of blood T cell repertoires in COVID-19. Profiled with immunoSEQ multiplex PCR; TCRdb holds only in-frame clones, not every one. The sample has approximately 270,000 clones; 70% to 90% are singletons. The specimen sequenced was PBMCs or T cells enriched from blood (not recorded which). The receptors come from a woman in her thirties who had recovered from COVID-19.

The genes are TRBV7-6 and TRBJ2-5; D not resolved. The V gene's germline CDR1 is SGHVS and CDR2 FNYEAQ. The V end was cut by 6 bases, the J end by 0 bases, with 5 bases between. The CDR3 consists of 12 residues. For the CDR3, the DNA is TGTGCCAGCAGTCCTAACCAAGAGACCCAGTACTTC. Amino acid sequence: CASSPNQETQYF.

The rearrangement joins TRBV7-2 to TRBJ2-3; 8 bases align to TRBD1. From germline, CDR1 is SGHTA and CDR2 FQGNSA. Trimming cost V 7 bases and J 6 bases; bases outside gene matches: 12. The CDR3 is made up of 15 amino acids. The CDR3 spells CASNFNGQGADTQYF. Here the CDR3 DNA reads TGTGCCAGCAACTTTAACGGACAGGGCGCCGATACGCAGTATTTT. Variable domain in full (rest from reference TRBV7-2 and TRBJ2-3): GAGVSQSPSNKVTEKGKDVELRCDPISGHTALYWYRQSLGQGLEFLIYFQGNSAPDKSGLPSDRFSAERTGGSVSTLTIQRTQQEDSAVYLCASNFNGQGADTQYFGPGTRLTVL.

This clone showed up just a few times. The chain combines TRBV10-3 with TRBJ1-6; 11 nucleotides align to TRBD1. V lost 6 bases and J lost 9; bases outside the gene matches: 1. Germline CDR1 is ENHRY and CDR2 is SYGVKD. The CDR3 totals 13 residues. DNA of the CDR3: TGTGCCATCAGCGGGACAGGGGGTTCACCCCTCCACTTT. It is translated as CAISGTGGSPLHF.

This clone occurred once. The chain uses TRBV28 and TRBJ1-5, with a weak D call TRBD1 (6 bases). V dropped 6 bases and J dropped 3 bases, with 24 bases sitting between them. In germline, CDR1 is MDHEN, CDR2 SYDVKM. This CDR3 spans 18 amino acids. CDR3 loop: CASSLYGQTDRLNQPQHF. The CDR3 nucleotides read TGTGCCAGCAGCCTTTATGGACAGACTGACAGACTCAATCAGCCCCAGCATTTT.

The chain joins TRBV3-1 (or the pseudogene TRBV3-2) to TRBJ1-1; D remains unclear. CDR3 length equals 14 residues. V lost 4 bases and J 11 bases, leaving 20 bases between the germline ends. Germline lookup yields CDR1 LGHDT and CDR2 YNNKEL (reference sequence). The CDR3 DNA reads as TGTGCCAGCAGCCCTCTCTCTGGGAGTTCCAGGGCTTTCTTT. Its protein product is CASSPLSGSSRAFF.

The V call is TRBV28, the J call TRBJ1-1, with 7 positions matching TRBD1. Germline V lookup: CDR1 MDHEN, CDR2 SYDVKM. Trimming took 4 bases from V and 0 from J; bases not matched to a gene: 8. CDR3 size: 16 residues. The DNA of the CDR3 is TGTGCCAGCAGTTCATTTAACAGGGGAATGAACACTGAAGCTTTCTTT. Its translation is CASSSFNRGMNTEAFF.

This chain connects TRBV13 to TRBJ2-1, with TRBD2 matching over 9 bases. Germline assignment: CDR1 PRHDT and CDR2 FYEKMQ (reference sequence). V lost 5 bases to trimming and J lost 9 bases; unmatched junction nucleotides: 11. The CDR3 is made up of 15 amino acids. CDR3 sequence: CASSPGTSRGGEQFF. The CDR3 DNA follows: TGTGCCAGCAGCCCAGGGACTAGCAGGGGGGGTGAGCAGTTCTTC.

This chain joins TRBV6-2 or TRBV6-3 and TRBJ2-1; TRBD2 matches 12 bases. Germline trimming cut 4 bases from V and 3 bases from J; bases unmatched to any gene: 1. Germline CDR1 MNHEY, CDR2 SVGEGT. This CDR3 contains 15 residues. The CDR3 is CASSWGLAGYNEQFF. In nucleotides, the CDR3 is TGTGCCAGCAGTTGGGGACTAGCGGGCTACAATGAGCAGTTCTTC.

The V gene is TRBV6-5, the J gene TRBJ1-2; D may be TRBD1 (5 bases). Germline lookup yields CDR1 MNHEY and CDR2 SVGAGI. Trimming stripped 6 bases from V and 6 bases from J, with 20 bases between. This CDR3 is built from 15 residues. CDR3 loop: CASSAVNEGGDGYTF. The CDR3 nucleotides are TGTGCCAGCAGCGCAGTAAATGAGGGAGGGGATGGCTACACCTTC.

This clone has just a few counts. The V gene is TRBV6-5, the J gene TRBJ2-5, with TRBD2 matching over 12 bases. This CDR3 contains 15 residues. Trimming removed 10 bases from V and 1 base from J; junction bases left unmatched: 7. The V gene's germline CDR1 is MNHEY and CDR2 SVGAGI. The CDR3 nucleotides are TGTGCCACATGGACTAGCGGGGCACCCCAAGAGACCCAGTACTTC. Protein: CATWTSGAPQETQYF.

The rearrangement links TRBV6-5 to TRBJ2-5; 7 bases map to TRBD1. The CDR3 has 14 amino acids. Unmatched junction bases numbered 5, after V lost 4 bases and J lost 3 bases. CDR1 is MNHEY and CDR2 is SVGAGI in the germline V gene. The CDR3 DNA reads as TGTGCCAGCAGTTTCGCCACAGGGGAAGAGACCCAGTACTTC. Protein product: CASSFATGEETQYF.

The V call is TRBV9, the J call TRBJ2-6, with a possible D match to TRBD2 (6 bases). In germline, CDR1 is SGDLS, CDR2 YYNGEE. The germline V and J ends were trimmed by 2 bases and 0 bases, with 12 bases remaining between them. The CDR3 sequence is 17 residues long. The CDR3: CASSVGGILSGANVLTF. Here the CDR3 DNA reads TGTGCCAGCAGCGTGGGAGGTATACTCTCTGGGGCCAACGTCCTGACTTTC.

The V and J genes are TRBV5-1 and TRBJ1-2, with 7 bases identical to TRBD1. Looked up from germline, CDR1 is SGHRS and CDR2 is YFSETQ. The V segment lost 1 base and the J segment 8 bases; nucleotides outside the gene matches: 8. There are 14 residues in the CDR3. CDR3 DNA sequence: TGCGCCAGCAGCTTGCGGGACAGCTTAGCGGGCTACACCTTC. Protein product: CASSLRDSLAGYTF.

The chain is built from TRBV7-2 and TRBJ1-4; the match to TRBD1 covers 8 bases. With V trimmed by 1 base and J by 5 bases, 6 bases remained unmatched. Germline V CDR1 and CDR2: SGHTA, FQGNSA. The CDR3 sequence is 16 residues long. The CDR3, as DNA: TGTGCCAGCAGCTTAGGATGGACAGGGTGGAATGAAAAACTGTTTTTT. Amino acid sequence: CASSLGWTGWNEKLFF. Using reference TRBV7-2 and TRBJ1-4 for the parts outside the CDR3, the full variable domain is GAGVSQSPSNKVTEKGKDVELRCDPISGHTALYWYRQSLGQGLEFLIYFQGNSAPDKSGLPSDRFSAERTGGSVSTLTIQRTQQEDSAVYLCASSLGWTGWNEKLFFGSGTQLSVL.

V usage is TRBV30 and J usage is TRBJ1-1; TRBD1 aligns across 7 bases. Germline lookup yields CDR1 GTSNPN and CDR2 SVGIG (reference sequence). J lost 0 bases, V lost 0 bases, and 19 bases had no gene match. This CDR3 is built from 20 residues. The DNA of the CDR3 is TGTGCCTGGAGTGTATTTGGACAGGCTCTAGGCTCACCCTTGAACACTGAAGCTTTCTTT. Translation gives CAWSVFGQALGSPLNTEAFF.

This clone was seen just once. V is TRBV27 and J is TRBJ1-2; 12 bases fit TRBD1. The CDR3 covers 13 residues. Germline V gene lookup returns CDR1 MNHEY and CDR2 SMNVEV (reference sequence). V shed 3 bases and J 8 bases; nucleotides not matched to a gene: 1. The CDR3 reads CASSFGTGGGYTF. The DNA of the CDR3 is TGTGCCAGCAGTTTCGGGACAGGGGGCGGCTACACCTTC.

The rearrangement uses TRBV12-3 or TRBV12-4 and TRBJ1-1; TRBD1 is a possible D gene (6 bases). This CDR3 has 13 amino acids. V gave up 4 bases and J gave up 1 base, with 7 bases separating them. CDR3 sequence: CASSWGQNTEAFF. The CDR3 coding sequence is TGTGCCAGCAGTTGGGGACAGAACACTGAAGCTTTCTTT.

Ten or more counts support this clone. This chain connects TRBV3-1 (or the pseudogene TRBV3-2) to TRBJ2-1; 12 nucleotides align to TRBD2. The CDR3 runs to 18 residues. Per germline, CDR1 LGHDT and CDR2 YNNKEL (reference sequence). Trimming cost V 1 base and J 1 base; bases outside gene matches: 5. CDR3 loop: CASSQAATSGGSYNEQFF. CDR3 DNA sequence: TGTGCCAGCAGCCAAGCCGCCACTAGCGGGGGGTCCTACAATGAGCAGTTCTTC.

V usage is TRBV6-4 and J usage is TRBJ2-3; D not certain. Trimming removed 6 bases at V and 0 bases at J, with 19 bases between. The CDR3 sequence is 17 residues long. The V gene's germline CDR1 is MRHNA and CDR2 SNTAGT. Here the CDR3 reads CASSASIVELSTDTQYF. DNA for the CDR3: TGTGCCAGCAGCGCTAGTATAGTGGAACTTAGCACAGATACGCAGTATTTT.

CDR3 in DNA: TGTGCCAGCACAGGACTAGCGGGAAAGGGGGAGACCCAGTACTTC. As protein: CASTGLAGKGETQYF. The rearrangement uses TRBV28 and TRBJ2-5, with TRBD2 identical over 12 bases. Germline-derived CDR1 and CDR2 are MDHEN and SYDVKM. There are 15 residues in the CDR3. The ends lost 7 bases at V and 5 bases at J; junction bases unmatched: 8.